The entry that follows covers one TCR beta chain sequence. The antigen is not known. Since all of the isolated RNA was reverse transcribed, expressed TCRB transcripts were what got sequenced. Measured with immunoSEQ multiplex PCR; TCRdb has only the in-frame clones, and not every one. The sample shows 150,000 to 200,000 clones, approximately 9% of them seen only once. This sample is drawn from a study of beta chain features in type 1 diabetes. Whole-study findings and limits: Within the patient group, naive, central memory and Treg TCRB repertoires appeared more similar to each other than within healthy donors. Shorter TCRB CDR3s, moderately but significantly so, were found in Type 1 diabetes patients in all four CD4+ subsets. At VDJ recombination sites, type 1 diabetes patients had fewer insertions and more deleted nucleotides.

Purity exceeded 95% in all sorted populations. The TCR was taken from a woman between 18 and 30 years old in good health. The sequenced sample was central memory CD4+ T cells from blood.

CDR3 nucleotides: TGCAGCGTTGGAGTTGGGACTAGCGGATTCAATGAGCAGTTCTTC. Protein sequence: CSVGVGTSGFNEQFF. The rearrangement uses TRBV29-1 and TRBJ2-1, with TRBD2 identical over 11 bases. CDR1 SQVTM and CDR2 ANQGSEA come from the germline V gene. This CDR3 has 15 amino acids. Unmatched junction bases numbered 8, after V lost 4 bases and J lost 6 bases.